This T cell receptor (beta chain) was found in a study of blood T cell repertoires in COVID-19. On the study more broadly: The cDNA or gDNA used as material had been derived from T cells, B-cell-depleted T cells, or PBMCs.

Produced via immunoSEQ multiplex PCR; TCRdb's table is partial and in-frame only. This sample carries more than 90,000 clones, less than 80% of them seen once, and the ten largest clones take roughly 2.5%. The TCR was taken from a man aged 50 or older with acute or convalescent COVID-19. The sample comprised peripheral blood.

CDR3 sequence: CASSQDQERGEPDTQYF. The DNA for the CDR3 is TGCGCCAGCAGCCAAGATCAAGAGCGGGGAGAGCCGGATACGCAGTATTTT. This chain links TRBV4-1 with TRBJ2-3; TRBD2 aligns across 7 bases. CDR1 and CDR2 (germline): MGHRA, YSYEKL. There are 17 residues in the CDR3. Trimming took 0 bases from V and 6 from J; bases not matched to a gene: 12.